This T cell receptor beta chain was sequenced in a study of shared clonotypes between healthy human individuals. Study-level points and caveats: Sample collection involved blood only; tissue repertoires are likely different. Relative to clonotypes present in all four donors, those not shared had lower generation probabilities. Around 5.3% of naive CD4 clonotypes were shared across a few donors.

The CDR3 consists of 12 residues. Germline V gene sequence: CDR1 SQVTM, CDR2 ANQGSEA. Germline trimming cut 5 bases from V and 1 base from J; bases unmatched to any gene: 1. Comments on this clone: The antigen is unknown.

Sequencing was performed with immunoSEQ multiplex PCR; in TCRdb, only in-frame clones are kept and a portion is missing. The sample comprises millions of clones, over 85% of which are singletons, and about 1.1% rests with the top ten. Naive CD8 populations comprised CD45RO-negative cells positively selected for CCR7, excluding terminally differentiated effector memory CD45RA+ cells. V and J are TRBV29-1 and TRBJ1-1, with 7 bases lining up with TRBD1. Material: naive CD8+ T cells sorted from blood. This receptor was obtained from a man aged 18 to 29 in good health. The CDR3 region is CSVRQGNTEAFF. The CDR3 bases are TGCAGCGTTCGACAGGGGAACACTGAAGCTTTCTTT.